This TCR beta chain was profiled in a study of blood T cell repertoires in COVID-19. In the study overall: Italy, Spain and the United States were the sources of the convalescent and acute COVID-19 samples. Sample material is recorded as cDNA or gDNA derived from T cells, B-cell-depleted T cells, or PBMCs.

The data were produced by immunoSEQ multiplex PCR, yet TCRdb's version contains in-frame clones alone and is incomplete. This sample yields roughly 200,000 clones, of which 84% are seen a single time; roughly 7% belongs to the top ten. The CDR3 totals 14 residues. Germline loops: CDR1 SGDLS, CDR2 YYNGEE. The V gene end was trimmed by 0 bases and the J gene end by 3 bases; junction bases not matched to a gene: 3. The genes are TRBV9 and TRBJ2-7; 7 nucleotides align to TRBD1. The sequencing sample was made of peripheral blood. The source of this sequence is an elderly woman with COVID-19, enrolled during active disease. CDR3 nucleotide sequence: TGTGCCAGCAGCGTAGGAGACAGGGACTACGAGCAGTACTTC. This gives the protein CASSVGDRDYEQYF. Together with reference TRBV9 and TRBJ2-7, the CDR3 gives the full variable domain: DSGVTQTPKHLITATGQRVTLRCSPRSGDLSVYWYQQSLDQGLQFLIQYYNGEERAKGNILERFSAQQFPDLHSELNLSSLELGDSALYFCASSVGDRDYEQYFGPGTRLTVT.